Included here is one T cell receptor (beta chain) sequence, with context. This sample is drawn from a study of blood T cell repertoires in COVID-19. The overall study: Sample material is recorded as cDNA or gDNA derived from T cells, B-cell-depleted T cells, or PBMCs.

CDR1 is GTSNPN and CDR2 is SVGIG in the germline V gene (reference sequence). V was shortened by 3 bases and J by 0 bases, with 6 bases between the two germline ends. This CDR3 is built from 14 residues. This table comes from immunoSEQ multiplex PCR, and its TCRdb copy is limited to in-frame clones, with some not included. The repertoire holds around 75,000 clones, approximately 80% seen once, with 10% to 15% in the top ten. This chain joins TRBV30 and TRBJ2-6, with D perhaps matching TRBD1 (6 bases). The receptor was derived from a man aged 50 to 59 with COVID-19, enrolled during active disease. Sequencing was performed on peripheral blood. Here the CDR3 reads CAWRDSSGANVLTF. In DNA, the CDR3 is TGTGCCTGGAGGGACAGCTCTGGGGCCAACGTCCTGACTTTC.